This TCR beta chain was retrieved from a study of technical replicates of blood from a few donors (dated by TCRdb to 2015 to 2018). The library was built by means of the immunoSEQ multiplex PCR assay. TCRdb stores this immuneACCESS table with in-frame sequences only. Part of the clones is absent; in the studies checked, under half of the shortfall reflects unresolved V genes, and no reason is known for the rest. Across this sample there are approximately 81,000 clones, with around 95% seen only once. The ten largest clonotypes hold 0.36% of the sample. The CDR3 spans 15 residues, from the cysteine through the phenylalanine. The CDR3 DNA has 45 bases and is translated from base 1. Trimming leaves V shorter by 3 bases and J shorter by 1 base, with the junction holding 2 bases beyond the gene matches. The germline V gene encodes CDR1 LNHDA and CDR2 SQIVND (reference sequence). About this clone: Its antigen specificity is not known. No base qualities exist here, and no much larger clone lies one base off it.

The origin of this receptor is a human donor in good health. The sample comprised T cells isolated from PBMCs. The chain joins TRBV19 to TRBJ2-2; the central 7 bases match TRBD2. CDR3 reads: CASSIQRENTGELFF. The DNA sequence is given as TGTGCCAGTAGTATCCAGCGGGAGAACACCGGGGAGCTGTTTTTT.